The 12 T cell receptor beta chains given below trace back to one sample, sequenced in a study of CD4+ T cells in melanoma. Sequencing used immunoSEQ multiplex PCR; TCRdb keeps in-frame clones, though not all of them. The sample gives around 110,000 clones, roughly 90% of which show up once; roughly 3.1% is in the top ten. Sequenced: peripheral blood. These TCRs come from a human donor with melanoma.

The chain couples TRBV19 to TRBJ1-4; 10 nucleotides match TRBD1. CDR3 size: 15 residues. Germline values: CDR1 LNHDA, CDR2 SQIVND (reference sequence). V trimming: 6 bases; J trimming: 7 bases; junction bases outside the gene matches: 8. The CDR3 here is CASRLPGQGSEKLFF. The CDR3, as DNA: TGTGCCAGTAGGCTCCCGGGACAGGGGAGTGAAAAACTGTTTTTT.

Regarding this clone: At one end, the junction sequence differs from germline, possibly due to a read error. The chain has TRBV9 and TRBJ1-5; a possible D gene is TRBD1 (5 bases). CDR1 is SGDLS and CDR2 is YYNGEE in the germline V gene. This CDR3 contains 14 residues. CDR3 nucleotide sequence: TGTGCCAGCAGCGTTGACAGTAGCTATCAGCCCCAGCATTTT. Translated, it gives CASSVDSSYQPQHF.

This clone was observed once. This rearrangement joins TRBV28 to TRBJ1-1; no firm D call. Deletions cut 2 bases from V and 0 bases from J, with 10 bases between. Looked up from germline, CDR1 is MDHEN and CDR2 is SYDVKM. The CDR3 consists of 15 residues. The CDR3 DNA follows: TGTGCCAGCAGTTTACCGGCAGTGATGAACACTGAAGCTTTCTTT. This sequence encodes CASSLPAVMNTEAFF.

CDR3 DNA: TGCGCCAGCAGCCAAAGACAGGGGTCGGACTACGAGCAGTACTTC. As protein: CASSQRQGSDYEQYF. The chain couples TRBV4-1 to TRBJ2-7, with 8 bases aligning to TRBD1. CDR3 size: 15 residues. In germline, CDR1 is MGHRA, CDR2 YSYEKL. The V segment lost 2 bases and the J segment 3 bases; nucleotides outside the gene matches: 6.

V and J are TRBV15 and TRBJ1-4, with D uncertain. Trimming shortened V by 0 bases and J by 5 bases, and 13 bases separated the two germline ends. Germline-derived CDR1 and CDR2 are LNHNV and YYDKDF (reference sequence). The CDR3 is made up of 16 amino acids. CDR3 in amino acids: CATSREKGQYNEKLFF. As DNA, the CDR3 is TGTGCCACCAGCAGAGAAAAAGGGCAATACAATGAAAAACTGTTTTTT.

The rearrangement uses TRBV7-2 and TRBJ1-2; weak D call: TRBD1 (5 bases). Germline assignment: CDR1 SGHTA and CDR2 FQGNSA. V was shortened by 4 bases and J by 2 bases, with 8 bases between the two germline ends. CDR3 length equals 13 residues. CDR3 region: CASSYDRNYGYTF. The CDR3 region has the DNA TGTGCCAGCAGCTATGACAGAAACTATGGCTACACCTTC.

The V gene is TRBV5-1, the J gene TRBJ2-7; 7 nucleotides align to TRBD1. Germline V gene data show CDR1 as SGHRS and CDR2 as YFSETQ. Losses at the gene ends were 5 bases for V and 2 bases for J; bases not matched to a gene: 10. This CDR3 contains 15 residues. The CDR3 spells CASRKTGTATYEQYF. DNA for the CDR3: TGCGCCAGCAGGAAAACCGGGACAGCTACCTACGAGCAGTACTTC.

The chain joins TRBV27 to TRBJ2-7, with 10 bases identical to TRBD1. The CDR3 loop spans 12 amino acids. The J segment lost 7 bases and the V segment lost 8 bases, leaving 5 bases of the junction unmatched. Germline V gene lookup returns CDR1 MNHEY and CDR2 SMNVEV (reference sequence). CDR3 amino acids: CASLDRGREQYF. Written as DNA, the CDR3 is TGTGCCAGCCTCGACAGGGGGCGAGAGCAGTACTTC.

In regard to this clone: The sample carries other DNA sequences with the same CDR3. The chain couples TRBV7-2 to TRBJ2-7; TRBD2 agrees at 11 bases. Germline V CDR1 and CDR2: SGHTA, FQGNSA. This CDR3 comprises 14 residues. The ends lost 1 base at V and 6 bases at J; junction bases unmatched: 2. The CDR3 reads CASSLGLAGGEQYF. The CDR3 nucleotides are TGTGCCAGCAGCTTAGGGCTAGCGGGAGGCGAGCAGTACTTC. The full variable domain, in which reference TRBV7-2 and TRBJ2-7 provide the parts outside the CDR3, is GAGVSQSPSNKVTEKGKDVELRCDPISGHTALYWYRQSLGQGLEFLIYFQGNSAPDKSGLPSDRFSAERTGGSVSTLTIQRTQQEDSAVYLCASSLGLAGGEQYFGPGTRLTVT.

The rearrangement uses TRBV14 and TRBJ1-2; maybe TRBD1 (5 bases). The CDR3 has 16 amino acids. Germline V lookup: CDR1 SGHDN, CDR2 FVKESK. V was pared by 1 base and J by 4 bases, with 16 bases between. DNA of the CDR3: TGTGCCAGCAGCCAAGTAGCCGGGGCGCCCCTCTATGGCTACACCTTC. Protein product: CASSQVAGAPLYGYTF.

The chain combines TRBV4-2 with TRBJ2-3, with 9 bases aligning to TRBD2. Germline trimming cut 4 bases from V and 0 bases from J; bases unmatched to any gene: 14. This CDR3 has 19 residues. Germline CDR1 reads LGHNA; CDR2 reads YNFKEQ. For the CDR3, the DNA is TGTGCCAGCAGCCCCGACGGGCTAGCGGGGTCTACTAGCACAGATACGCAGTATTTT. Translation gives CASSPDGLAGSTSTDTQYF.

V is TRBV27 and J is TRBJ2-5, with 11 bases identical to TRBD1. Germline loops: CDR1 MNHEY, CDR2 SMNVEV (reference sequence). This CDR3 has 15 amino acids. Germline trimming cut 3 bases from V and 3 bases from J; bases unmatched to any gene: 3. Here the CDR3 reads CASSFWDRGEETQYF. As DNA, the CDR3 is TGTGCCAGCAGTTTTTGGGACAGGGGGGAAGAGACCCAGTACTTC.